These T cell receptor beta chains were read from a single sample in a study of OX40 agonist ivuxolimab in advanced cancers. Sequenced by immunoSEQ multiplex PCR; TCRdb stores in-frame clones only, minus some. The profile shows some 80,000 clones, approximately 87% of them singletons. The specimen was CD4+ or CD8+ T cells sorted from blood, collected in a trial of the OX40 agonist ivuxolimab. The source of these receptors is an adult with an advanced solid tumor such as melanoma, head and neck, liver or kidney cancer. CDR3s include the opening cysteine and the closing phenylalanine or tryptophan. D genes are given only for firm matches. Only part of the rows carry a size: once, few, many, or a class if the clone is expanded.

D gene	V gene	clone size	J gene	CDR3 DNA	CDR3 protein
-	TRBV5-1	-	TRBJ2-7	TGCGCCAGCAGCTTGGTGGCCCTAACTTCGGGGGAGCAGTACTTC	CASSLVALTSGEQYF
-	TRBV4-1	-	TRBJ1-1	TGCGCCAGCAGCCGACCGGGGACTGAAGCTTTCTTT	CASSRPGTEAFF
-	TRBV7-2	-	TRBJ1-6	TGTGCCAGCAGGTTGAACCGGGGGGACAATTCACCCCTCCACTTT	CASRLNRGDNSPLHF
TRBD1	TRBV7-2	-	TRBJ2-7	TGTGCCAGCAGTCCAGCCGCCAGGGGGCAGACCGGCGAGCAGTACTTC	CASSPAARGQTGEQYF
-	TRBV30	-	TRBJ2-3	TGTGCCTGGAGTGAAGGGTTCACAGATACGCAGTATTTT	CAWSEGFTDTQYF
-	TRBV5-1	-	TRBJ2-7	TGCGCCAGCAGCTCGTCAAGGTCCTTTAATACCTACGAGCAGTACTTC	CASSSSRSFNTYEQYF
-	TRBV6-5	-	TRBJ2-3	TGTGCCAGCAGTTACAGGAGACCAGATACGCAGTATTTT	CASSYRRPDTQYF
-	TRBV4-3	-	TRBJ1-3	TGCGCCAGCAGCCAAGACCCCTTCTCTGGAAACACCATATATTTT	CASSQDPFSGNTIYF
-	TRBV10-3	-	TRBJ2-3	TGTGCCATCAGTGAGTCTGAGGTCACAGATACGCAGTATTTT	CAISESEVTDTQYF
-	TRBV20-1	-	TRBJ2-3	TGCAGCGGTGAGGGTTCAGATACGCAGTATTTT	CSGEGSDTQYF
-	TRBV6-5	once	TRBJ1-5	TGTGCCAGCAGTTACTCAGGGTATGGGAATCAGCCCCAGCATTTT	CASSYSGYGNQPQHF
TRBD2	TRBV6-5	-	TRBJ2-1	TGTGCCAGCAGTTACTCTGGGACTAGCGGGATAAATGAGCAGTTCTTC	CASSYSGTSGINEQFF
TRBD2	TRBV5-5	-	TRBJ2-1	TGTGCCAGCAGCCCCCGGGGCCGGGGGGATGAGCAGTTCTTC	CASSPRGRGDEQFF
-	TRBV5-5	once	TRBJ1-6	TGTGCCAGCAGCCTGGGGGACGGGAGAGATTCACCCCTCCACTTT	CASSLGDGRDSPLHF
-	TRBV27	-	TRBJ1-1	TGTGCCAGCAGTTTGTCTCCGAACACTGAAGCTTTCTTT	CASSLSPNTEAFF
-	TRBV6-5	-	TRBJ1-2	TGTGCCAGCAGTCCCGGGGAGCGGAGGGGCTACACCTTC	CASSPGERRGYTF
-	TRBV6-5	-	TRBJ2-7	TGTGCCAGCAGCCTACCGGGCGAGCAGTACTTC	CASSLPGEQYF
-	TRBV19	-	TRBJ1-1	TGTGCCAGTAGTATGGGGACACTGAACACTGAAGCTTTCTTT	CASSMGTLNTEAFF
-	TRBV6-1	-	TRBJ2-7	TGTGCCAGCTTCCGGGGGAGCTACGAGCAGTACTTC	CASFRGSYEQYF
-	TRBV9	few	TRBJ1-1	TGTGCCAGCAGCCCCCTGGGGGGAATGAACACTGAAGCTTTCTTT	CASSPLGGMNTEAFF
TRBD2	TRBV10-3	-	TRBJ2-7	TGTGCCATCAGTTTAGCGGGAGGACTTTACGAGCAGTACTTC	CAISLAGGLYEQYF
TRBD1	TRBV5-1	-	TRBJ1-4	TGCGCCAGCAGTATAAACAGGGGGGAAAAACTGTTTTTT	CASSINRGEKLFF
TRBD1	TRBV11-2	-	TRBJ2-2	TGTGCCAGCAGCTTTGCGGGACAGGGGGCTCTTACCGGGGAGCTGTTTTTT	CASSFAGQGALTGELFF
-	TRBV18	-	TRBJ1-5	TGTGCCAGCTCACCGGTGGGGAGCAATCAGCCCCAGCATTTT	CASSPVGSNQPQHF
TRBD1	TRBV5-5	-	TRBJ2-7	TGTGCCAGCAGCTTGCCGGGACAGGAGTACGAGCAGTACTTC	CASSLPGQEYEQYF
TRBD1	TRBV5-1	-	TRBJ2-2	TGCGCCAGCAGCTCCCAAACAGGGGCAGGGACCGGGGAGCTGTTTTTT	CASSSQTGAGTGELFF
-	TRBV7-2	-	TRBJ2-5	TGTGCCAGCAGCCATACAGGTACAGGAGAGACCCAGTACTTC	CASSHTGTGETQYF
-	TRBV19	-	TRBJ2-3	TGTGCCAGTAGTCAAGGGGACGTCACAGATACGCAGTATTTT	CASSQGDVTDTQYF
TRBD2	TRBV5-1	-	TRBJ2-5	TGCGCCAGCAGCCCGGGACTAGCGGGGGGAACTCGACAAGAGACCCAGTACTTC	CASSPGLAGGTRQETQYF
-	TRBV2	-	TRBJ2-6	TGTGCCAGCAGTGAATCGGTCCAGGACAATCGGAGGGCCAACGTCCTGACTTTC	CASSESVQDNRRANVLTF
-	TRBV12-5	-	TRBJ2-1	TGTGCTAGTGGTTCCGACGGGGTGAATGAGCAGTTCTTC	CASGSDGVNEQFF
-	TRBV6-1	-	TRBJ2-1	TGTGCCAGCAGACCTAGGGGGGACTACAATGAGCAGTTCTTC	CASRPRGDYNEQFF